This is a list of T cell receptor beta chains from one sample in a study of T cells in Graves' hyperthyroidism and ophthalmopathy. TCRdb fed the multiplex PCR reads into MiXCR, producing one record per CDR3 protein. The sample yields approximately 720,000 distinct CDR3 sequences, roughly a sixth seen once. The specimen sequenced was blood. Receptors were obtained from a woman in her 50s with Graves' hyperthyroidism that later progressed to Graves' ophthalmopathy. The CDR3 runs from the conserved cysteine through the conserved F or W. The D gene is left open where the match is weak. The size entry is marked missing in some rows and otherwise reads once, few, many or a size class.

TRBD1,TRBJ2-4,TRBV20-1,few,CSARDRPTGGVGIQYF,TGCAGTGCTAGAGATCGGCCGACAGGGGGCGTAGGCATTCAGTACTTC
NA,TRBJ1-1,TRBV11-2,many,CASSSSRQGRAEAFF,TGTGCCAGCAGTTCATCCCGGCAGGGGAGGGCTGAAGCTTTCTTT
TRBD1,TRBJ2-3,TRBV5-1,many,CASSPDRGHRDTQYF,TGCGCCAGCAGCCCAGACAGGGGGCATAGAGATACGCAGTATTTT
NA,TRBJ2-3,TRBV30,many,CASHFRGSVTDTQYF,TGTGCCAGCCACTTCAGGGGCAGTGTCACAGATACGCAGTATTTT
NA,TRBJ1-1,TRBV12-3/TRBV12-4,NA,CASTKAPNTEAFF,TGTGCCAGCACCAAGGCGCCGAACACTGAAGCTTTCTTT
TRBD1,TRBJ1-5,TRBV20-1,NA,CSARDLGQGGQPQHF,TGCAGTGCTAGAGATCTCGGACAGGGTGGACAGCCCCAGCATTTT
TRBD1,TRBJ1-6,TRBV7-2,few,CASSPPTGANSPLHF,TGTGCCAGCAGCCCACCGACAGGGGCTAATTCACCCCTCCACTTT
TRBD2,TRBJ2-3,TRBV6-1,many,CASSRGGGTDTQYF,TGTGCCAGCTCGCGGGGGGGCGGCACAGATACGCAGTATTTT
TRBD1,TRBJ2-7,TRBV20-1,NA,CSATGTGNTYEQYF,TGCAGTGCCACCGGGACAGGGAACACCTACGAGCAGTACTTC
TRBD2,TRBJ2-3,TRBV3-1,many,CASSQRVAGEDTQYF,TGTGCCAGCAGCCAACGGGTAGCGGGGGAAGATACGCAGTATTTT
NA,TRBJ1-2,TRBV2,few,CASNAEGYTF,TGTGCCAGCAACGCGGAGGGCTACACCTTC